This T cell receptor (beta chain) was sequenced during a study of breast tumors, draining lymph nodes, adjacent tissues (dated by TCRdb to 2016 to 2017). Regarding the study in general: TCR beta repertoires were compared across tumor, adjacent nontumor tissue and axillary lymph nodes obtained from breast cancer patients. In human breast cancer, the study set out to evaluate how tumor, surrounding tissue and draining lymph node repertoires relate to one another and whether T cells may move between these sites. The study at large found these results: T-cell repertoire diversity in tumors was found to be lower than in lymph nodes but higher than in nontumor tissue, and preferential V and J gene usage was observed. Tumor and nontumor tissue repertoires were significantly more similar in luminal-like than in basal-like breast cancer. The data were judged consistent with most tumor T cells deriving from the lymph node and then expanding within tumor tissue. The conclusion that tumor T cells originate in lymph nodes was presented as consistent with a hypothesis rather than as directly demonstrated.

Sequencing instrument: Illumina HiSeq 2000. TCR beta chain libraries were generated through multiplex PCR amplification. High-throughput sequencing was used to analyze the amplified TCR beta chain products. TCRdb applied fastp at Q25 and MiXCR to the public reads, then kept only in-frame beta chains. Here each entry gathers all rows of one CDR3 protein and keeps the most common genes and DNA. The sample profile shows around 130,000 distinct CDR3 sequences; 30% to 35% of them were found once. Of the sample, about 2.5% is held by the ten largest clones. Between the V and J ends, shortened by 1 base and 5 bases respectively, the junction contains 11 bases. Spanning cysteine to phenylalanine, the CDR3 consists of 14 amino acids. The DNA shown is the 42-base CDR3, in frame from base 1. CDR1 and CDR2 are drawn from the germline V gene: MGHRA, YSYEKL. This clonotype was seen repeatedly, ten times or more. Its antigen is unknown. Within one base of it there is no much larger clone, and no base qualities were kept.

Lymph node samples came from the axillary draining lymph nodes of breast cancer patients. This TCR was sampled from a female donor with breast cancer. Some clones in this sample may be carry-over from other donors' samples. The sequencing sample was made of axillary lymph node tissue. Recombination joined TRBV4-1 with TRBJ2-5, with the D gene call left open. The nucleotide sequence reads TGCGCCAGCAGCCAAGCTCAAGGGTTGGAGACCCAGTACTTC. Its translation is CASSQAQGLETQYF.